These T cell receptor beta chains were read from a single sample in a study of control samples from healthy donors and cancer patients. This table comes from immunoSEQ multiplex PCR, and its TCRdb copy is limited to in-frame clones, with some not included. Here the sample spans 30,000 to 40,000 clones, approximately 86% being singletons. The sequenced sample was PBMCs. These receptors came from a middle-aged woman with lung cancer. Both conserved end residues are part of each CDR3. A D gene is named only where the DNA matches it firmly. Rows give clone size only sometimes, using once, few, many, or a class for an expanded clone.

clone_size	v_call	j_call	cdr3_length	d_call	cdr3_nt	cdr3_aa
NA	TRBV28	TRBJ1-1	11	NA	TGTGCCAGCACAGATAACACTGAAGCTTTCTTT	CASTDNTEAFF
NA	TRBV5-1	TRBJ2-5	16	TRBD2	TGCGCCAGCAGCTTAAACGGACTAGCGGGGGCGGAGACCCAGTACTTC	CASSLNGLAGAETQYF
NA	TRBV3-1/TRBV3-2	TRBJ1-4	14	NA	TGTGCCAGCAGCCTCCCAGGGCCGGTAGAAAAACTGTTTTTT	CASSLPGPVEKLFF
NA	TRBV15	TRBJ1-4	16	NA	TGTGCCACCAGCAGAGATCCGATGACAGGTCGGGAAAAACTGTTTTTT	CATSRDPMTGREKLFF
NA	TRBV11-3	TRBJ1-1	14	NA	TGTGCCAGCAGCTTGGCCGGACGGAACACTGAAGCTTTCTTT	CASSLAGRNTEAFF
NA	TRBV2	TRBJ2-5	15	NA	TGTGCCAGCAGTGATTTAAGACAGTCTAAAGAGACCCAGTACTTC	CASSDLRQSKETQYF
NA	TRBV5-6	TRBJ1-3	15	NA	TGTGCCAGCAGCTCCCCGACGGCTTCTGGAAACACCATATATTTT	CASSSPTASGNTIYF
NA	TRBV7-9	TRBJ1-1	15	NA	TGTGCCAGCAGCCCGCAGGGAGGGGGGGACACTGAAGCTTTCTTT	CASSPQGGGDTEAFF
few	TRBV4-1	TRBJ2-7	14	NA	TGCGCCAGCAGCCAAGACAGGTTAGATCCCGAGCAGTACTTC	CASSQDRLDPEQYF
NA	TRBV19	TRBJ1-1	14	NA	TGTGCCAGTAGTATGGGCGCAGGGGACACTGAAGCTTTCTTT	CASSMGAGDTEAFF
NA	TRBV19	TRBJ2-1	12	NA	TGTGCCAGTAGTCCTTCCTACAATGAGCAGTTCTTC	CASSPSYNEQFF
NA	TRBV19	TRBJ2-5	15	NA	TGTGCCAGTAGTTGGGGTTTGGGTCTACAAGAGACCCAGTACTTC	CASSWGLGLQETQYF
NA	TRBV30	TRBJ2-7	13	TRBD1	TGTGCCTGGAGTAGTCAGGGGGCTAACGAGCAGTACTTC	CAWSSQGANEQYF
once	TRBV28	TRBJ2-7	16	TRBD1	TGTGCCAGCAGTTTATCCGGGACAGGGGCTTCCTACGAGCAGTACTTC	CASSLSGTGASYEQYF
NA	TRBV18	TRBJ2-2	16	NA	TGTGCCAGCTCACCAGGGGCAGGCGCCGAGGCCGGGGAGCTGTTTTTT	CASSPGAGAEAGELFF
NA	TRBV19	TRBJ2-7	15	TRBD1	TGTGCCAGTAGTGGGCCGGGACAGGGGTCCTACGAGCAGTACTTC	CASSGPGQGSYEQYF
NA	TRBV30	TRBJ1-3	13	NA	TGTGCCTGGGCCGTGGGGGTCGGAAACACCATATATTTT	CAWAVGVGNTIYF
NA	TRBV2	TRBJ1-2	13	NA	TGTGCCAGCAGTGAAGGCAGATACGATGGCTACACCTTC	CASSEGRYDGYTF
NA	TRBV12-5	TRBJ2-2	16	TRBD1	TGTGCTAGTGGTTTGGCCTGGGACAGGGACACCGGGGAGCTGTTTTTT	CASGLAWDRDTGELFF